Following are 16 T cell receptor beta chains from one sample sequenced in a study of blood T cell repertoires in COVID-19 (dated by TCRdb to about 2020). To prepare the library, the immunoSEQ multiplex PCR assay was applied. Held by TCRdb, this immuneACCESS table contains in-frame sequences only and omits some clones. Under half of the omission traces to an unresolved V gene where checked; the cause of the rest is unknown. For this sample there are 200,000 or so clones; less than 90% appear just once. The ten largest clones take up approximately 10% of the sample. The sequenced sample consisted of peripheral blood. These TCRs come from a woman older than 75 with COVID-19, enrolled during active disease.

This clone turned up a few times. This chain joins TRBV2 and TRBJ1-1, with TRBD1 as a possible D gene (5 bases). The CDR3 is 14 residues long. Trimming removed 1 base at V and 11 bases at J, with 17 bases between. Germline loops: CDR1 SNHLY, CDR2 FYNNEI. Written as DNA, the CDR3 is TGTGCCAGCAGTGAAGACAGCAGGGCGGTTGACGCTTTCTTT. Its protein is CASSEDSRAVDAFF.

V and J are TRBV7-8 and TRBJ2-3, with D maybe TRBD2 (5 bases). V was clipped by 1 base and J by 6 bases, with 11 bases between them. The CDR3 sequence is 14 residues long. The V gene's germline CDR1 is SGHVS and CDR2 FQNEAQ. The CDR3 here is CASSLVTRSDTQYF. CDR3 nucleotides: TGTGCCAGCAGCTTAGTTACTAGATCTGATACGCAGTATTTT.

The J gene is TRBJ2-7, the V gene TRBV10-3; no firm D call. CDR1 and CDR2 from the germline V gene are ENHRY and SYGVKD. The CDR3 covers 13 residues. The V end was cut by 6 bases, the J end by 2 bases, with 11 bases between. The CDR3 protein is CAIRADGAYEQYV. CDR3 nucleotide sequence: TGTGCCATCAGGGCCGACGGAGCCTACGAGCAGTACGTC.

The chain is built from TRBV29-1 and TRBJ2-2, with D unclear. Trimming took off 7 bases at V and 1 base at J, with 10 bases between the two ends. The CDR3 contains 13 residues. In germline, CDR1 is SQVTM, CDR2 ANQGSEA. CDR3 residues: CSGSIGNTGELFF. DNA for the CDR3: TGCAGCGGGAGTATTGGGAACACCGGGGAGCTGTTTTTT.

The chain recombines TRBV3-1 (or the pseudogene TRBV3-2) with TRBJ1-4, with D maybe TRBD1 (5 bases). The V and J ends lost 1 base and 0 bases respectively, with 9 bases between them. The CDR3 extends over 16 amino acids. The germline V gene has CDR1 LGHDT and CDR2 YNNKEL (reference sequence). CDR3: CASSQGQLTTNEKLFF. The CDR3 DNA sequence: TGTGCCAGCAGCCAAGGACAGCTAACAACTAATGAAAAACTGTTTTTT.

The chain recombines TRBV19 with TRBJ1-1; 10 bases match TRBD1. CDR3 size: 15 residues. Trimming removed 5 bases from V and 4 bases from J; junction bases left unmatched: 7. Germline CDR1 reads LNHDA; CDR2 reads SQIVND (reference sequence). The CDR3 DNA sequence: TGTGCCAGTAGTCCTTGGACAGGGGGGCCCACTGAAGCTTTCTTT. Its protein is CASSPWTGGPTEAFF.

The CDR3 sequence is CASSPSRQILGEYGYTF. DNA for the CDR3: TGCGCCAGCTCCCCATCCAGACAGATCCTCGGCGAGTATGGCTACACCTTC. This chain joins TRBV23-1 and TRBJ1-2, with TRBD1 as a possible D gene (5 bases). TRBV23-1 is assigned to the ORF class and has an uncertain function. CDR3 length equals 17 residues. V was cut by 8 bases and J by 5 bases, with 27 bases left in between.

J is TRBJ2-2 and V is TRBV9, with 9 bases fitting TRBD1. V was pared by 4 bases and J by 7 bases, with 5 bases of the junction left unmatched. Germline V CDR1 and CDR2: SGDLS, YYNGEE. This CDR3 has 14 amino acids. CDR3 nucleotides: TGTGCCAGCAGCCCTCGGACAGGGGACGGGGAGCTGTTTTTT. Protein product: CASSPRTGDGELFF.

V and J are TRBV7-9 and TRBJ1-2, with D perhaps matching TRBD1 (6 bases). The V gene lost 1 base and the J gene lost 7 bases, with 16 bases spanning the gap. Per the germline V gene, CDR1 is SEHNR and CDR2 is FQNEAQ (reference sequence). The CDR3 is 15 residues long. The CDR3 DNA follows: TGTGCCAGCAGCTTAGTTGCCCAGGGGAACGTTGGCTACACCTTC. Its translation: CASSLVAQGNVGYTF. The whole variable domain, remainder taken from reference TRBV7-9 and TRBJ1-2, is DTGVSQNPRHKITKRGQNVTFRCDPISEHNRLYWYRQTLGQGPEFLTYFQNEAQLEKSRLLSDRFSAERPKGSFSTLEIQRTEQGDSAMYLCASSLVAQGNVGYTFGSGTRLTVV.

The rearrangement uses TRBV4-1 and TRBJ2-5; D may be TRBD1 (6 bases). CDR1 and CDR2 from the germline V gene are MGHRA and YSYEKL. The V end lost 0 bases, the J end lost 4 bases, and 21 bases lay between the germline ends. CDR3 size: 18 residues. CDR3 sequence: CASSQEQGATQGRETQYF. As DNA, the CDR3 is TGCGCCAGCAGCCAAGAACAGGGTGCGACTCAAGGGCGAGAGACCCAGTACTTC.

The gene calls are TRBV5-1 and TRBJ2-1; 16 bases line up with TRBD2. In germline, CDR1 is SGHRS, CDR2 YFSETQ. This CDR3 has 19 residues. V was pared by 4 bases and J by 4 bases, with 11 bases of the junction left unmatched. The CDR3 nucleotides are TGCGCCAGCAGCCGCGGGACTAGCGGGGGGGCAATCAGATACAATGAGCAGTTCTTC. It codes for CASSRGTSGGAIRYNEQFF.

V and J are TRBV7-8 and TRBJ1-4; D is perhaps TRBD1 (6 bases). CDR1 SGHVS and CDR2 FQNEAQ come from the germline V gene. The CDR3 extends over 16 amino acids. V was cut by 5 bases and J by 4 bases, with 17 bases left in between. Here the CDR3 reads CASSRGAVGFNEKLFF. In nucleotides, the CDR3 is TGTGCCAGCAGCCGGGGGGCAGTGGGTTTTAATGAAAAACTGTTTTTT.

The rearrangement uses TRBV4-2 and TRBJ2-3; TRBD2 might be the D (6 bases). The V end lost 4 bases, the J end lost 6 bases, and 14 bases lay between the germline ends. The germline V gene has CDR1 LGHNA and CDR2 YNFKEQ. The CDR3 totals 14 residues. CDR3 bases: TGTGCCAGCAGCCCGGGACTTCCAGGGGATACGCAGTATTTT. This codes for CASSPGLPGDTQYF.

The V and J genes are TRBV7-7 and TRBJ2-1; 13 bases agree with TRBD2. The J segment lost 9 bases and the V segment lost 5 bases, leaving 7 bases of the junction unmatched. CDR1 is SSHAT, CDR2 FNYEAQ, per germline (reference sequence). The CDR3 extends over 15 amino acids. CDR3 sequence: CASSPTSGGISEQFF. In DNA form, the CDR3 reads TGTGCCAGCAGCCCGACTAGCGGGGGGATTAGTGAGCAGTTCTTC.

This chain joins TRBV28 and TRBJ2-7; TRBD2 aligns across 11 bases. The germline V gene has CDR1 MDHEN and CDR2 SYDVKM. The CDR3 has 15 amino acids. V shed 5 bases, J shed 4 bases, and the junction held 7 bases outside the gene matches. CDR3 region: CASSTPSGGYYEQYF. The CDR3, as DNA: TGTGCCAGCAGTACGCCTAGCGGGGGGTATTACGAGCAGTACTTC.

Here the CDR3 reads CASSLVANRDTQYF. The CDR3 DNA sequence: TGCGCCAGCAGCTTGGTAGCCAACAGGGATACGCAGTATTTT. The gene calls are TRBV5-1 and TRBJ2-3; tentatively, D is TRBD1 (5 bases). Germline V CDR1 and CDR2: SGHRS, YFSETQ. V was cut by 0 bases and J by 6 bases, with 11 bases left in between. CDR3 size: 14 residues.